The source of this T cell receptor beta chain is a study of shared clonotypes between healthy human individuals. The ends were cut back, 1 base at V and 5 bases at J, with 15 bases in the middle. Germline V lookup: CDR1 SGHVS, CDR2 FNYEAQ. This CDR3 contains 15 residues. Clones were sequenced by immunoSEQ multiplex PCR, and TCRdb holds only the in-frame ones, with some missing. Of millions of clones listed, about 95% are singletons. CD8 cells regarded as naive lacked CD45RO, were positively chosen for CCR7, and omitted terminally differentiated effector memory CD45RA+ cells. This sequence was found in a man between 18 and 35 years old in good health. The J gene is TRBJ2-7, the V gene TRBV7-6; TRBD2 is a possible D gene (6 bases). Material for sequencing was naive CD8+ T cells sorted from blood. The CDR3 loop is CASSLGIMTGDEQYF. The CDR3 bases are TGTGCCAGCAGCTTAGGAATTATGACGGGGGACGAGCAGTACTTC. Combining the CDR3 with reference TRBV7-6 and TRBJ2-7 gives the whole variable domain GAGVSQSPRYKVTKRGQDVALRCDPISGHVSLYWYRQALGQGPEFLTYFNYEAQQDKSGLPNDRFSAERPEGSISTLTIQRTEQRDSAMYRCASSLGIMTGDEQYFGPGTRLTVT.